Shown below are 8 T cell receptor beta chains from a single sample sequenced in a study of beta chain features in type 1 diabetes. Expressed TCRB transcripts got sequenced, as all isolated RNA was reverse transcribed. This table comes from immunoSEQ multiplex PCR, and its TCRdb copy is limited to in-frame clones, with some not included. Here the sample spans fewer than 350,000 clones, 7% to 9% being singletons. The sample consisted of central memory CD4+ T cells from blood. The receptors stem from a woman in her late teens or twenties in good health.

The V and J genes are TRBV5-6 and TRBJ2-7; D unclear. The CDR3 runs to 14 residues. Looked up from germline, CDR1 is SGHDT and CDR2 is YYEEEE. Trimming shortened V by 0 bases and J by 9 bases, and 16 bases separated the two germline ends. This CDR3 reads CASSLESGLSVQYV. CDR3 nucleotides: TGTGCCAGCAGCTTGGAGTCAGGCTTATCCGTGCAGTACGTC.

The CDR3 here is CASSLVLEQYF. The CDR3 coding sequence is TGTGCCAGCAGCTTAGTGCTCGAGCAGTACTTC. The J gene is TRBJ2-7, the V gene TRBV7-2; no reliable D call. Per the germline V gene, CDR1 is SGHTA and CDR2 is FQGNSA. The germline V and J ends were trimmed by 1 base and 6 bases, with 4 bases remaining between them. CDR3 size: 11 residues. Full variable domain (outside the CDR3, taken from reference TRBV7-2 and TRBJ2-7): GAGVSQSPSNKVTEKGKDVELRCDPISGHTALYWYRQSLGQGLEFLIYFQGNSAPDKSGLPSDRFSAERTGGSVSTLTIQRTQQEDSAVYLCASSLVLEQYFGPGTRLTVT.

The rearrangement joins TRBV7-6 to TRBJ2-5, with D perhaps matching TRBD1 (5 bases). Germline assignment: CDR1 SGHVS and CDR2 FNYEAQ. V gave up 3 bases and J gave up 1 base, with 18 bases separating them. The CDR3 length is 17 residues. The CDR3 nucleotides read TGTGCCAGCAGCTTCCATACCCAGGGTTTTGGCCAAGAGACCCAGTACTTC. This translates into CASSFHTQGFGQETQYF.

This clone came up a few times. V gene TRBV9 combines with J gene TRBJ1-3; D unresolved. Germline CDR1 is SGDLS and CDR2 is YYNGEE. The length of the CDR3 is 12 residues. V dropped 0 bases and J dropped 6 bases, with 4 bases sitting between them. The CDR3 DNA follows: TGTGCCAGCAGCGTAGAGCCAAACACCATATATTTT. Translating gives CASSVEPNTIYF.

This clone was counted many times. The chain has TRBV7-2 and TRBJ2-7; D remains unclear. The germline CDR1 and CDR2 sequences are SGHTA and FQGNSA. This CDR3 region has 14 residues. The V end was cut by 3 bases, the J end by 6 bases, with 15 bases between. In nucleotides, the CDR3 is TGTGCCAGCAGCTTCGTAGGAGAGGCACGCGAGCAGTACTTC. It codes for CASSFVGEAREQYF.

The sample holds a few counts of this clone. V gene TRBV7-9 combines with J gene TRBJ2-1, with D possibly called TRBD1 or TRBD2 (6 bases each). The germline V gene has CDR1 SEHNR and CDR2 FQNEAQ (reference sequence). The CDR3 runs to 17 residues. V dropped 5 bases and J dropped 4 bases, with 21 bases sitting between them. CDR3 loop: CASSMRDTRYLYNEQFF. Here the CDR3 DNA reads TGTGCCAGCAGCATGCGGGACACCCGCTACCTTTACAATGAGCAGTTCTTC.

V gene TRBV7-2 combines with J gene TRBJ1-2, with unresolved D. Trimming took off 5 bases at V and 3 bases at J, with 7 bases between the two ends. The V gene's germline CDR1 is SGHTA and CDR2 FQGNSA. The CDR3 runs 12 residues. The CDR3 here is CASSKDHYGYTF. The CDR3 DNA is TGTGCCAGCAGCAAGGACCACTATGGCTACACCTTC.

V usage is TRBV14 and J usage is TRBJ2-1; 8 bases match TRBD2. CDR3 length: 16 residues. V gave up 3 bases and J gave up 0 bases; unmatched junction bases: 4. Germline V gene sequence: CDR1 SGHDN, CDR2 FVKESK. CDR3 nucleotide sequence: TGTGCCAGCAGCCACCTTGGGACTAGCTCCTACAATGAGCAGTTCTTC. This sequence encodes CASSHLGTSSYNEQFF.